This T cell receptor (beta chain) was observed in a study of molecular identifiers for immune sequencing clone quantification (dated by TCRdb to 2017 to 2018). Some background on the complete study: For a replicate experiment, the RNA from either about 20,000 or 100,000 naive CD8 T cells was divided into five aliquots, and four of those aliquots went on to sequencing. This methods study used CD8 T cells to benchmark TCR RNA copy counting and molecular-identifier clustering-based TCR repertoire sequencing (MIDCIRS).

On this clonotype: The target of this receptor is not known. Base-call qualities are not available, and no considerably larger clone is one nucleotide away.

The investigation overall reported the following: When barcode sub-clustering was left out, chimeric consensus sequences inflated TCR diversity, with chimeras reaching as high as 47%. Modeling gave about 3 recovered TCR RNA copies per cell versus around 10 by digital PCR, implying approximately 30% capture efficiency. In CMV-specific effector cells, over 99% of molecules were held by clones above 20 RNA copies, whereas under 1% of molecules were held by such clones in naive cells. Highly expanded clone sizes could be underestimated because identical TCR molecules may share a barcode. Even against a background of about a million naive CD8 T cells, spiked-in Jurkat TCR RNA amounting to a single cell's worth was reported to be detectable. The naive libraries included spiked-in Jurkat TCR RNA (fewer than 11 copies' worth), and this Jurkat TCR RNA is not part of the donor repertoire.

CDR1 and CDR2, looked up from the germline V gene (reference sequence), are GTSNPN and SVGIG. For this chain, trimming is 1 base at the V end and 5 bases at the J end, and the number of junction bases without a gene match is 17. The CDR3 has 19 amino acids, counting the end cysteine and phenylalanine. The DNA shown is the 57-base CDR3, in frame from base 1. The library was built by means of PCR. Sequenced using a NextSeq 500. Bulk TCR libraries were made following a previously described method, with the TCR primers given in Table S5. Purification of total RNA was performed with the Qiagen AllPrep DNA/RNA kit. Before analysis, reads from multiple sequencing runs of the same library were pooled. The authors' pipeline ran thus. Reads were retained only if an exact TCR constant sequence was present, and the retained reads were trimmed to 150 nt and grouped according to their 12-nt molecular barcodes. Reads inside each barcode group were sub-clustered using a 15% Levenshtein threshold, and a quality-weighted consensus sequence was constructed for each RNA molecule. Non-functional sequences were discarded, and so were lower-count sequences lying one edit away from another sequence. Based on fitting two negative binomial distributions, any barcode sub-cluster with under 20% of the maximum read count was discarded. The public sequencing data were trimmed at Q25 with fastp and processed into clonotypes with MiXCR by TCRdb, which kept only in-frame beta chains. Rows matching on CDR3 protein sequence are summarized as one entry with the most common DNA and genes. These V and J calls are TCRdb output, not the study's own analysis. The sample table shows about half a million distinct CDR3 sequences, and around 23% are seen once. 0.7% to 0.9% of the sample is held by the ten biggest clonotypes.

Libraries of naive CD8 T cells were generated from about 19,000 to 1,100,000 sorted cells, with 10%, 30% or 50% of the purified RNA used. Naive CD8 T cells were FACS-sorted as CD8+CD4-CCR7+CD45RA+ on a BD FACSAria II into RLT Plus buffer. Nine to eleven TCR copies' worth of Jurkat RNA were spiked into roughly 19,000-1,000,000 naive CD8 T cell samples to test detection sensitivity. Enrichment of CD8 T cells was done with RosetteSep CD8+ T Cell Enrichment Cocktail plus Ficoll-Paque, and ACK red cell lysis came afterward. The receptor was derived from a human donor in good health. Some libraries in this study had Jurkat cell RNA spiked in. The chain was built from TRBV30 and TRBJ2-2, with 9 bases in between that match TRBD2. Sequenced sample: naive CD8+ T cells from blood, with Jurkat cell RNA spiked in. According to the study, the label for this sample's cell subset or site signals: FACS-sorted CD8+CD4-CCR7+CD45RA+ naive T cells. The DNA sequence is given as TGTGCCTGGAGTGGGGTACAGGGTCTAGCGGGGCTTTTTACCGGGGAGCTGTTTTTT. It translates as CAWSGVQGLAGLFTGELFF.